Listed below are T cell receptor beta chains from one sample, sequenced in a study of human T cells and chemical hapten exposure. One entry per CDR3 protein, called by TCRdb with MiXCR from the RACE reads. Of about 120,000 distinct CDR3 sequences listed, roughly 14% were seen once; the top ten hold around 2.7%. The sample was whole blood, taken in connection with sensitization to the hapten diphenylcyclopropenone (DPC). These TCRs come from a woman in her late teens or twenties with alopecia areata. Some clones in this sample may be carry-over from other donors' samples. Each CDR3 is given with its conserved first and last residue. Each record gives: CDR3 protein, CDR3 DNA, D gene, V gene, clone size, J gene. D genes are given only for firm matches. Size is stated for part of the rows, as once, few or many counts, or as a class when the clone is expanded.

CDR3: CASSLESGGGLPSYNEQFF; DNA: TGTGCCAGCAGCTTAGAATCGGGCGGGGGACTACCCTCCTACAATGAGCAGTTCTTC; D: TRBD2; V: TRBV7-6; size: many; J: TRBJ2-1
CDR3: CASSPLDSQETQYF; DNA: TGTGCCAGCTCACCCCTGGACAGTCAAGAGACCCAGTACTTC; D: .; V: TRBV18; size: few; J: TRBJ2-5
CDR3: CAISAYDSQRGDTQYF; DNA: TGTGCCATCAGTGCCTACGACAGTCAACGGGGGGATACGCAGTATTTT; D: .; V: TRBV10-3; size: few; J: TRBJ2-3
CDR3: CASSLTTGELFF; DNA: TGTGCCAGCAGCTTAACCACCGGGGAGCTGTTTTTT; D: .; V: TRBV7-2; size: .; J: TRBJ2-2
CDR3: CSVGRGLLANRRADTQYF; DNA: TGCAGCGTCGGAAGGGGGCTGCTAGCAAATAGGAGGGCAGATACGCAGTATTTT; D: .; V: TRBV29-1; size: few; J: TRBJ2-3
CDR3: CASSPSRYEQFF; DNA: TGTGCCAGCAGCCCCTCCCGGTATGAGCAGTTCTTC; D: .; V: TRBV7-9; size: .; J: TRBJ2-1
CDR3: CASSLLGIQYF; DNA: TGTGCCAGCAGTTTGCTGGGGATCCAGTATTTT; D: .; V: TRBV28; size: .; J: TRBJ2-3
CDR3: CASSYSKADNYGYTF; DNA: TGTGCCAGCAGTTACTCGAAGGCAGATAACTATGGCTACACCTTC; D: .; V: TRBV6-6; size: few; J: TRBJ1-2
CDR3: CASRAGQQPQHF; DNA: TGTGCCAGCAGGGCGGGCCAGCAGCCCCAGCATTTT; D: .; V: TRBV28; size: .; J: TRBJ1-5
CDR3: CSVVWGAKGEQFF; DNA: TGCAGCGTTGTATGGGGGGCTAAGGGTGAGCAGTTCTTC; D: .; V: TRBV29-1; size: few; J: TRBJ2-1
CDR3: CASMAGQTDTQCF; DNA: TGTGCCAGCATGGCGGGGCAAACAGATACGCAGTGTTTT; D: .; V: TRBV28; size: .; J: TRBJ2-3
CDR3: CASSRQSLNTEAFF; DNA: TGTGCCAGCAGCCGACAGTCCTTGAACACTGAAGCTTTCTTT; D: .; V: TRBV7-9; size: .; J: TRBJ1-1
CDR3: CASSYSGGGASGRFF; DNA: TGTGCCAGCAGTTACTCTGGTGGGGGGGCCAGCGGGCGCTTCTTC; D: .; V: TRBV6-2/TRBV6-3; size: few; J: TRBJ2-1
CDR3: CSVGAVGLESEQYF; DNA: TGCAGCGTTGGGGCTGTGGGGTTGGAGAGCGAGCAGTACTTC; D: .; V: TRBV29-1; size: .; J: TRBJ2-7
CDR3: CASSPEGRSYTEAFF; DNA: TGTGCCAGCTCACCGGAGGGGCGGTCGTACACTGAAGCTTTCTTT; D: .; V: TRBV18; size: many; J: TRBJ1-1
CDR3: CSASTGQIASTDTQYF; DNA: TGCAGTGCTAGTACGGGACAGATAGCTAGCACAGATACGCAGTATTTT; D: TRBD1; V: TRBV20-1; size: many; J: TRBJ2-3
CDR3: CASSLTAGRDEQFF; DNA: TGTGCCAGCAGTTTAACTGCCGGCCGGGATGAGCAGTTCTTC; D: .; V: TRBV27; size: .; J: TRBJ2-1
CDR3: CASSQADSGQPQHF; DNA: TGTGCCAGCAGCCAAGCGGATTCGGGTCAGCCCCAGCATTTT; D: .; V: TRBV4-2; size: many; J: TRBJ1-5
CDR3: CASRSSGTLNYGYTF; DNA: TGTGCCAGCAGATCATCCGGGACACTTAACTATGGCTACACCTTC; D: .; V: TRBV6-2/TRBV6-3; size: few; J: TRBJ1-2
CDR3: CSASSPGNYGYTF; DNA: TGCAGTGCTAGTAGTCCAGGGAACTATGGCTACACCTTC; D: .; V: TRBV20-1; size: few; J: TRBJ1-2
CDR3: CASSLEGQGTSPLHF; DNA: TGTGCCAGCAGCTTAGAAGGACAGGGGACCTCACCCCTCCACTTT; D: TRBD1; V: TRBV7-6; size: few; J: TRBJ1-6
CDR3: CASSSDRGIAGELFF; DNA: TGCGCCAGCAGCAGCGACAGGGGTATCGCCGGGGAGCTGTTTTTT; D: TRBD1; V: TRBV5-1; size: few; J: TRBJ2-2
CDR3: CASTEGSYNSPLHF; DNA: TGTGCCAGCACCGAAGGGTCCTATAATTCACCCCTCCACTTT; D: .; V: TRBV6-6; size: .; J: TRBJ1-6
CDR3: CASSSGASGAYEQYF; DNA: TGTGCCAGCAGTTCCGGGGCTAGCGGAGCTTACGAGCAGTACTTC; D: TRBD2; V: TRBV28; size: .; J: TRBJ2-7
CDR3: CASSRRQEGDGYTF; DNA: TGTGCCAGCAGCCGACGACAGGAAGGGGATGGCTACACCTTC; D: .; V: TRBV3-1; size: few; J: TRBJ1-2
CDR3: CASSLVGTENSPLHF; DNA: TGTGCCAGCAGCTTAGTTGGGACGGAGAATTCACCCCTCCACTTT; D: .; V: TRBV7-2; size: many; J: TRBJ1-6
CDR3: CASSSTGAYEQYF; DNA: TGTGCCAGCAGTTCTACAGGGGCCTACGAGCAGTACTTC; D: TRBD1; V: TRBV5-5; size: many; J: TRBJ2-7
CDR3: CASSVAPRMEDTQYF; DNA: TGTGCCAGCAGCGTAGCCCCCCGGATGGAAGATACGCAGTATTTT; D: .; V: TRBV9; size: many; J: TRBJ2-3
CDR3: CASSSQRGISGNTIYF; DNA: TGTGCCAGCAGCTCGCAGCGGGGCATCTCTGGAAACACCATATATTTT; D: .; V: TRBV11-2; size: .; J: TRBJ1-3
CDR3: CASSPDGSGANVLTF; DNA: TGTGCCAGCAGCCCTGACGGGTCTGGGGCCAACGTCCTGACTTTC; D: .; V: TRBV6-2/TRBV6-3; size: many; J: TRBJ2-6
CDR3: CASSPGQGATPTEAFF; DNA: TGCGCCAGCAGCCCAGGACAGGGGGCGACGCCCACTGAAGCTTTCTTT; D: TRBD1; V: TRBV5-1; size: .; J: TRBJ1-1
CDR3: CASSEGTTRRVTDTQYF; DNA: TGTGCCAGCAGTGAGGGGACCACCCGTCGGGTGACAGATACGCAGTATTTT; D: .; V: TRBV2; size: .; J: TRBJ2-3
CDR3: CSVSKEAGTNEKLFF; DNA: TGCAGCGTTTCGAAGGAAGCAGGGACTAATGAAAAACTGTTTTTT; D: .; V: TRBV29-1; size: few; J: TRBJ1-4
CDR3: CASRLAQQGAIGYGYTF; DNA: TGTGCAAGTCGCTTAGCGCAACAGGGGGCGATCGGCTATGGCTACACCTTC; D: .; V: TRBV12-2; size: few; J: TRBJ1-2
CDR3: CASSNDRGRNQPQHF; DNA: TGTGCCAGCAGCAACGACAGGGGCCGCAATCAGCCCCAGCATTTT; D: TRBD1; V: TRBV6-6; size: few; J: TRBJ1-5
CDR3: CAISENQETQYF; DNA: TGTGCCATCAGTGAGAACCAAGAGACCCAGTACTTC; D: .; V: TRBV10-3; size: .; J: TRBJ2-5
CDR3: CASSFDQGNQPQHF; DNA: TGTGCCAGCAGCTTTGATCAGGGAAATCAGCCCCAGCATTTT; D: .; V: TRBV7-8; size: many; J: TRBJ1-5
CDR3: CASNDLDRGKRNSPLHF; DNA: TGTGCCAGCAACGATTTGGACAGGGGGAAGAGGAATTCACCCCTCCACTTT; D: TRBD1; V: TRBV5-7; size: few; J: TRBJ1-6
CDR3: CATSDFPGQGETQYF; DNA: TGTGCCACCAGTGATTTCCCGGGACAGGGGGAGACCCAGTACTTC; D: TRBD1; V: TRBV24-1; size: many; J: TRBJ2-5
CDR3: CASSPQTGVGTEAFF; DNA: TGTGCCAGCAGTCCCCAGACAGGGGTCGGTACTGAAGCTTTCTTT; D: TRBD1; V: TRBV27; size: few; J: TRBJ1-1
CDR3: CSVVIQPQHF; DNA: TGCAGCGTTGTGATTCAGCCCCAGCATTTT; D: .; V: TRBV29-1; size: few; J: TRBJ1-5
CDR3: CASSQGTATEAFF; DNA: TGTGCCAGCAGCCAAGGGACAGCCACTGAAGCTTTCTTT; D: TRBD1; V: TRBV7-3; size: many; J: TRBJ1-1
CDR3: CASSSGGGQTDTQYF; DNA: TGTGCCAGCAGCTCCGGCGGTGGACAGACAGATACGCAGTATTTT; D: .; V: TRBV7-3; size: many; J: TRBJ2-3
CDR3: CASSLQRGRTDTQYF; DNA: TGTGCCAGCAGCTTACAGCGGGGCCGCACAGATACGCAGTATTTT; D: TRBD2; V: TRBV7-9; size: .; J: TRBJ2-3
CDR3: CASSLMEGPYEQYF; DNA: TGCGCCAGCAGCTTAATGGAGGGGCCCTACGAGCAGTACTTC; D: .; V: TRBV5-1; size: .; J: TRBJ2-7
CDR3: CAISTDYEQYF; DNA: TGTGCCATCAGTACGGACTACGAGCAGTACTTC; D: .; V: TRBV10-3; size: .; J: TRBJ2-7
CDR3: CASSSVTATSEAFF; DNA: TGTGCCAGCAGTTCGGTGACGGCCACTTCTGAAGCTTTCTTT; D: .; V: TRBV12-3/TRBV12-4; size: many; J: TRBJ1-1
CDR3: CASSPEALSNQPQHF; DNA: TGTGCCAGCAGTCCAGAGGCTCTAAGCAATCAGCCCCAGCATTTT; D: .; V: TRBV7-9; size: many; J: TRBJ1-5
CDR3: CASSLYDSPSYEQYF; DNA: TGTGCCAGCAGTTTATATGACAGCCCCTCCTACGAGCAGTACTTC; D: .; V: TRBV27; size: .; J: TRBJ2-7
CDR3: CSATGGTGYYEQYF; DNA: TGCAGTGCAACCGGTGGGACAGGGTATTACGAGCAGTACTTC; D: TRBD1; V: TRBV20-1; size: many; J: TRBJ2-7